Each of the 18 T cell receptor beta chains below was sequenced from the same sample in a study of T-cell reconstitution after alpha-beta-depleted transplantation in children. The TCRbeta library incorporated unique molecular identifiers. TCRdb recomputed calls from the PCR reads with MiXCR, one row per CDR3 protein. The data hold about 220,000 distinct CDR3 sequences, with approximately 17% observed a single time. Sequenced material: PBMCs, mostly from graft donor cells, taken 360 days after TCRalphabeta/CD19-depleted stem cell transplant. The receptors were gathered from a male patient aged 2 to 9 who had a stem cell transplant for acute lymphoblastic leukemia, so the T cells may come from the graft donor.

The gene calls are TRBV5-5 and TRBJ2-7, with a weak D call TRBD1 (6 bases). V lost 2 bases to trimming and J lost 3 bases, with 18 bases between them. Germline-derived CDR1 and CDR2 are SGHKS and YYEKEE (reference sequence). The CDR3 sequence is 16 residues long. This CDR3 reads CASSFHSGEPNYEQYF. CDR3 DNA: TGTGCCAGCAGCTTCCACTCAGGGGAACCAAACTACGAGCAGTACTTC.

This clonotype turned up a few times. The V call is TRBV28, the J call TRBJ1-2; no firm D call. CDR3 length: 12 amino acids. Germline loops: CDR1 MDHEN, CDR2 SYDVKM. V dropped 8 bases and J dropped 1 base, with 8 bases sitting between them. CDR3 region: CASGRDNYGYTF. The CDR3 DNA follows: TGTGCCAGCGGGAGGGATAACTATGGCTACACCTTC.

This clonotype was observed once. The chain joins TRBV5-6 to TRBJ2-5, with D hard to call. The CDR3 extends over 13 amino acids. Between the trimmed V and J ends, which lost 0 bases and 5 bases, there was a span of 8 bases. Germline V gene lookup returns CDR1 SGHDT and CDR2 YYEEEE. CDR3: CASSLGPLETQYF. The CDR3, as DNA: TGTGCCAGCAGCTTGGGACCCCTGGAGACCCAGTACTTC. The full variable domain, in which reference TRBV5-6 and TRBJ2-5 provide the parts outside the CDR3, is DAGVTQSPTHLIKTRGQQVTLRCSPKSGHDTVSWYQQALGQGPQFIFQYYEEEERQRGNFPDRFSGHQFPNYSSELNVNALLLGDSALYLCASSLGPLETQYFGPGTRLLVL.

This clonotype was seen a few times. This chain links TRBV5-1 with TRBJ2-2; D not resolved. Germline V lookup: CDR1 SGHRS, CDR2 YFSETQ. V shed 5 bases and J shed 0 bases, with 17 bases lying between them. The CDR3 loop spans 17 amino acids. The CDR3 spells CASRGRSSFSNTGELFF. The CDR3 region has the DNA TGCGCCAGCAGGGGCAGGAGTTCGTTTTCGAACACCGGGGAGCTGTTTTTT. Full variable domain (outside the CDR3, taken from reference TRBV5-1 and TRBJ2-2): KAGVTQTPRYLIKTRGQQVTLSCSPISGHRSVSWYQQTPGQGLQFLFEYFSETQRNKGNFPGRFSGRQFSNSRSEMNVSTLELGDSALYLCASRGRSSFSNTGELFFGEGSRLTVL.

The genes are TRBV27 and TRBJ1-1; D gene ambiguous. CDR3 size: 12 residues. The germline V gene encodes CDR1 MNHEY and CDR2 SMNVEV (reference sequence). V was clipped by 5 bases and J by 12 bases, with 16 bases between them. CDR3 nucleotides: TGTGCCAGCAGTACCCCCCTAAGTGAGACTTTCTTT. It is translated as CASSTPLSETFF.

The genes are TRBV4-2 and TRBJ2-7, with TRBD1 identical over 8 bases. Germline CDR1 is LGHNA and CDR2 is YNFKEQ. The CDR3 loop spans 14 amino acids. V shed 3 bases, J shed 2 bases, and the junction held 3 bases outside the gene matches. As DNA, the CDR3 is TGTGCCAGCAGCCAGGGGGACAGGACCTACGAGCAGTACTTC. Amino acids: CASSQGDRTYEQYF.

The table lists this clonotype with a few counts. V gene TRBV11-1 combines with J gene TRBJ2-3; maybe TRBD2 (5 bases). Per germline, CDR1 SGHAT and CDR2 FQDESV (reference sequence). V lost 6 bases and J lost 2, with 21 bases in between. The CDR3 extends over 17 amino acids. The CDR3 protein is CASRPRGLMIHTDTQYF. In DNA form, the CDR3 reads TGTGCCAGCAGGCCCCGCGGGTTGATGATTCACACAGATACGCAGTATTTT.

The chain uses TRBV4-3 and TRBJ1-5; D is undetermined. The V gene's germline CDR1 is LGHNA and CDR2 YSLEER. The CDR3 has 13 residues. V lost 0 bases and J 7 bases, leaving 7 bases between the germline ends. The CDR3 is CASSQDLVQPQHF. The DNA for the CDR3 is TGCGCCAGCAGCCAAGATCTGGTGCAGCCCCAGCATTTT.

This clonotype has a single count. CDR3 amino acids: CASSPPWTEETGELFF. The CDR3, as DNA: TGTGCCAGCTCACCACCGTGGACAGAAGAGACCGGGGAGCTGTTTTTT. This rearrangement joins TRBV18 to TRBJ2-2; possibly TRBD1 for D (6 bases). In germline, CDR1 is KGHSH, CDR2 LQKENI. V was shortened by 0 bases and J by 5 bases, with 13 bases between the two germline ends. This CDR3 spans 16 amino acids.

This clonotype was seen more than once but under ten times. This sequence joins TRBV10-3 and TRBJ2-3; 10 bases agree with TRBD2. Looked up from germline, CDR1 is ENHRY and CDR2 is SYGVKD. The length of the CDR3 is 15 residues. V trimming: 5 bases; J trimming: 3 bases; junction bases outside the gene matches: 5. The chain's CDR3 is CAISSASGGTDTQYF. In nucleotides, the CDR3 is TGTGCCATCAGTTCCGCTAGCGGGGGTACAGATACGCAGTATTTT.

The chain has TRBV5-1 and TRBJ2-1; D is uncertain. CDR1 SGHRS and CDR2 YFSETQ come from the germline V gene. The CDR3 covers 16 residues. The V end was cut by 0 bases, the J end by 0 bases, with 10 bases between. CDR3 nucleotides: TGCGCCAGCAGCTTGGTGGCACCAAGCTCCTACAATGAGCAGTTCTTC. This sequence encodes CASSLVAPSSYNEQFF.

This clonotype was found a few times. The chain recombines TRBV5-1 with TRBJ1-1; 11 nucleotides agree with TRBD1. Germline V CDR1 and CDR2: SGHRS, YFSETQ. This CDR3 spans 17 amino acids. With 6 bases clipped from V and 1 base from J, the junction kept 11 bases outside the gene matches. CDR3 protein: CASKQRGQGAKNTEAFF. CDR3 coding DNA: TGCGCCAGCAAGCAGCGAGGACAGGGGGCGAAGAACACTGAAGCTTTCTTT. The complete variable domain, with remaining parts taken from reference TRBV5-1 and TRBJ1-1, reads KAGVTQTPRYLIKTRGQQVTLSCSPISGHRSVSWYQQTPGQGLQFLFEYFSETQRNKGNFPGRFSGRQFSNSRSEMNVSTLELGDSALYLCASKQRGQGAKNTEAFFGQGTRLTVV.

Written as DNA, the CDR3 is TGTGCCACCCAGGGTGGGGGCAGGGGGGGCGAGCAGTACTTC. Translating gives CATQGGGRGGEQYF. This sequence joins TRBV28 and TRBJ2-7, with D perhaps being TRBD1 or TRBD2 (7 bases each). Trimming took off 10 bases at V and 6 bases at J, with 22 bases between the two ends. Germline V gene sequence: CDR1 MDHEN, CDR2 SYDVKM. The CDR3 spans 14 residues.

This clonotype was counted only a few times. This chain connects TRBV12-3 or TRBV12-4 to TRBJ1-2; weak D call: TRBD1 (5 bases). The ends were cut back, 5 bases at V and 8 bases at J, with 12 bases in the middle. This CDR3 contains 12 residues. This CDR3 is CASSPHRRGYTF. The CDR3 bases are TGTGCCAGCAGTCCCCACAGGCGGGGCTACACCTTC.

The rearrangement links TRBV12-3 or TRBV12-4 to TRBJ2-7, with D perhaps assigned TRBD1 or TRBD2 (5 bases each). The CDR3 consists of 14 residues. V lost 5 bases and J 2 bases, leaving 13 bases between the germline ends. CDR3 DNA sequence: TGTGCCAGCAGTAGGGGACGTTTAACCTACGAGCAGTACTTC. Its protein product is CASSRGRLTYEQYF.

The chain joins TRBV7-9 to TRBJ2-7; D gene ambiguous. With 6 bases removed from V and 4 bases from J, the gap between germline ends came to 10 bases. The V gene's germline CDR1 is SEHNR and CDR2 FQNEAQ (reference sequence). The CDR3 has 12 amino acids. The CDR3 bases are TGTGCCAGCAGTATAGCAGATTACGAGCAGTACGTC. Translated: CASSIADYEQYV.

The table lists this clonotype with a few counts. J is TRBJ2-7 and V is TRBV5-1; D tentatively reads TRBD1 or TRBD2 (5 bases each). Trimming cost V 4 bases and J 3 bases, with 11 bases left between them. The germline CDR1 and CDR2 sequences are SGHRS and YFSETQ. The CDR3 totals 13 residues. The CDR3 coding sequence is TGCGCCAGCAGCCGGGACGGACTCTACGAGCAGTACTTC. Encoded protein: CASSRDGLYEQYF. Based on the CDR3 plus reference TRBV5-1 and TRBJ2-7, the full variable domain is KAGVTQTPRYLIKTRGQQVTLSCSPISGHRSVSWYQQTPGQGLQFLFEYFSETQRNKGNFPGRFSGRQFSNSRSEMNVSTLELGDSALYLCASSRDGLYEQYFGPGTRLTVT.

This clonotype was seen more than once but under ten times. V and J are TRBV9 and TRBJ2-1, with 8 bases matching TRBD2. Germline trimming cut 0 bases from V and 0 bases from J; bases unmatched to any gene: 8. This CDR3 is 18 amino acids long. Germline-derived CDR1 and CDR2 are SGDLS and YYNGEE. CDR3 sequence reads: CASSVAKTGGASYNEQFF. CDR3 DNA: TGTGCCAGCAGCGTAGCCAAGACCGGGGGGGCCTCCTACAATGAGCAGTTCTTC.